This T cell receptor (beta chain) came from a study of T cell repertoires in cytomegalovirus infection (dated by TCRdb to the late 2010s). Notes on the research overall: The peptide stimulations were aimed at well-studied HLA-B-restricted epitopes as well as recently identified HLA-C-restricted CMV epitopes, whose presentation resists viral immunomodulation. The HLA type of each donor mattered for the analysis, because public TCR beta signatures pointed to carriage of CMV infection along with the matching HLA type. Summary of the overall study and its limitations: In both this cohort and an independent cohort of under 450 donors, the cumulative frequency of public TCR beta family members distinguished carriers of CMV infection plus the relevant HLA type. The ex vivo response was dominated by HLA-C-restricted CMV-specific TCR beta clonotypes, which also provided the single most frequent clonotype in two of eight donors.

This sample's treatment or condition label indicates: in vitro stimulation with specific CMV peptide epitopes to enrich CMV-specific T cells. From a lookup of the germline V gene (reference sequence), CDR1 and CDR2 are SEHNR and FQNEAQ. The CDR3 starts with the cysteine, ends with the phenylalanine, and has 14 residues. The retained sequence is limited to the CDR3, 42 bases, with the frame set at the first base. Relative to germline, V is 3 bases shorter and J is 4 bases shorter, with 9 bases between their ends. This clonotype was observed a few times. The antigen it recognizes is unknown. No qualities accompany the bases; no much larger clone lies one base away. The sample was run on an Illumina HiSeq 1500. Using fastp trimming at Q25 and MiXCR clonotype assembly, TCRdb reanalyzed the public sequencing data and kept in-frame beta chains. Every entry covers one CDR3 protein and lists the most common genes and DNA from its rows. The sample table lists about 570,000 distinct CDR3 sequences, around two fifths of them with a count of one. The ten largest clonotypes hold 48% of the sample.

Source: cultured PBMCs, taken from culture after CMV antigen stimulation. The receptor was isolated from a human donor in good health (CMV status not recorded). Some clones in this sample may be carry-over from other donors' samples. The V and J segments used are TRBV7-9 and TRBJ2-2; the D gene assignment is ambiguous. The DNA sequence reads TGTGCCAGCAGCTTGGTGGTTCCCACCGGGGAGCTGTTTTTT. This is translated as CASSLVVPTGELFF.